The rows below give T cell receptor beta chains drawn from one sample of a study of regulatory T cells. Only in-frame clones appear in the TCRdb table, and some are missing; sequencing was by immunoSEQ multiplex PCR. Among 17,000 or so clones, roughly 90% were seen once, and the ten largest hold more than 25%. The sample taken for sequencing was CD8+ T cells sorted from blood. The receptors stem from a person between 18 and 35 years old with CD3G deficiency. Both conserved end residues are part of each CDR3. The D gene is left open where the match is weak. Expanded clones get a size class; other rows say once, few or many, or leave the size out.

TGTGCCAGCAGCGTAGCCCCGGACGTAGCGAACACCGGGGAGCTGTTTTTT,CASSVAPDVANTGELFF,TRBJ2-2,TRBV9,-,-
TGTGCCAGCAGTTTAGGGACAGGGGCTTACAATGAGCAGTTCTTC,CASSLGTGAYNEQFF,TRBJ2-1,TRBV27,-,TRBD1
TGTGCCAGCAGCTTCTCACTAGCGGGGGGTGATACGCAGTATTTT,CASSFSLAGGDTQYF,TRBJ2-3,TRBV5-4,-,TRBD2
TGTGCCAGTAGTATCAACCCCAAGGGACACCCTATTCAGTACTTC,CASSINPKGHPIQYF,TRBJ2-4,TRBV19,-,-
TGTGCCAGCAGTGGCAGCAGTTATAGCAATCAGCCCCAGCATTTT,CASSGSSYSNQPQHF,TRBJ1-5,TRBV9,-,-
TGCGCCAGCAGCACCCCCGGGGGCTCTGGGGCCCAGTACTTC,CASSTPGGSGAQYF,TRBJ2-5,TRBV4-1,once,-
TGTGCCTGGTCCGAGGGAGGGTGGGGCGAGCAGTACTTC,CAWSEGGWGEQYF,TRBJ2-7,TRBV30,-,TRBD2
TGCGCCAGCAGCACAAGAGAGGGAGCCGTCCGATCTAACACTGAAGCTTTCTTT,CASSTREGAVRSNTEAFF,TRBJ1-1,TRBV5-1,-,-
TGTGCCTGGAGTGTACCCGGGGGGGATGAGCAGTACTTC,CAWSVPGGDEQYF,TRBJ2-7,TRBV30,-,TRBD2
TGTGCCAGCAGCGACCACAGGGGAGGGGGTCGAGAGACCCAGTACTTC,CASSDHRGGGRETQYF,TRBJ2-5,TRBV7-9,-,-
TGTGCCAGTAGTATAGTTGATAGCACAGATACGCAGTATTTT,CASSIVDSTDTQYF,TRBJ2-3,TRBV19,-,-
TGTGCCAGCAGCTTAGAGGGGGAAGCCAGGGCCCCCGGACAAAACATTCAGTACTTC,CASSLEGEARAPGQNIQYF,TRBJ2-4,TRBV7-6,-,-
TGTGCCAGTCAGAGCAGAAAAGGCACAGATACGCAGTATTTT,CASQSRKGTDTQYF,TRBJ2-3,TRBV13,-,-
TGTGCCAGCACCCAAAGGACAGCCTCGGGGGTGGACACTGAAGCTTTCTTT,CASTQRTASGVDTEAFF,TRBJ1-1,TRBV28,-,-
TGCGCCAGCAGCCCGGCAGGACAGCTTTACAATGAGCAGTTCTTC,CASSPAGQLYNEQFF,TRBJ2-1,TRBV4-1,-,-
TGTGCCAGCAGCTCCTGGGGTGGGCAAACTAGCGGGGGGGACACAGATACGCAGTATTTT,CASSSWGGQTSGGDTDTQYF,TRBJ2-3,TRBV5-4,-,TRBD2
TGTGCCAGTTGGGGCGGCAATCAGCCCCAGCATTTT,CASWGGNQPQHF,TRBJ1-5,TRBV19,-,-
TGTGCCAGCAGCCGGACTAGCGGGAATCAGAATGAGCAGTTCTTC,CASSRTSGNQNEQFF,TRBJ2-1,TRBV7-9,-,TRBD2
TGTGCCAGCAGCTTATCGGGTGTCTACGAGCAGTACTTC,CASSLSGVYEQYF,TRBJ2-7,TRBV11-2,-,-
TGTGCCAGCTCACCAGGGAGACTCTTCTATGGCTACACCTTC,CASSPGRLFYGYTF,TRBJ1-2,TRBV18,-,-
TGTGCCAGCGGATTAGCGGGGGGTAAGGGTGAGCAGTTCTTC,CASGLAGGKGEQFF,TRBJ2-1,TRBV2,-,TRBD2
TGTGCCAGCAGTGATCTTACGGGGAATGAGCAGTTCTTC,CASSDLTGNEQFF,TRBJ2-1,TRBV28,-,-
TGTGCCAGCAGCTCCCCCCCCGGTGAAGAGCAGTTCTTC,CASSSPPGEEQFF,TRBJ2-1,TRBV11-2,few,-
TGTGCCAGCAGCCCGGGAGGCTACGAGCAGTACTTC,CASSPGGYEQYF,TRBJ2-7,TRBV27,-,TRBD2
TGTGCCAGTGCCGACACTGAAGCTTTCTTT,CASADTEAFF,TRBJ1-1,TRBV19,-,-